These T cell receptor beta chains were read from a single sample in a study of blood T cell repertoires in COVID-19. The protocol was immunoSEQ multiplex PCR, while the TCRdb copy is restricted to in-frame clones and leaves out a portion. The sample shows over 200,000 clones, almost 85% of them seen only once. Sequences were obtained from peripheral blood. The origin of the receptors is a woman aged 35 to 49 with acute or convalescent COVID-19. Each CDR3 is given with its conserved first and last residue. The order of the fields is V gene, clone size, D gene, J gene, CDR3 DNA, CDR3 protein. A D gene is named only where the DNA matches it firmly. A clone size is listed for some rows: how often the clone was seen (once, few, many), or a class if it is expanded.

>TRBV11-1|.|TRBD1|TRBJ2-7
TGTGCCAGCAGCGACCGGGACAGGGGGCCCTACGAGCAGTACTTC
CASSDRDRGPYEQYF
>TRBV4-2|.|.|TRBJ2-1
TGTGCCAGCAGCCAACCTATAGCGGCCCACAACAATGAGCAGTTCTTC
CASSQPIAAHNNEQFF
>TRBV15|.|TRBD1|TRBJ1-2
TGTGCCACCAGCAGGACGGGACAGGGGCGGGGCTACACCTTC
CATSRTGQGRGYTF
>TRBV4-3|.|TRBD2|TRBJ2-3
TGCGCCAGCAGCCCCGCTAGCGGGGCGAACGGTGATACGCAGTATTTT
CASSPASGANGDTQYF
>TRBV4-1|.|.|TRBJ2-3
TGCGCCAGCAGCCAGGAGGGGGATACGCAGTATTTT
CASSQEGDTQYF
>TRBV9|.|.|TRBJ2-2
TGTGCCAGCAGCGCCCCGCATGGGGCGGGGGAGCTGTTTTTT
CASSAPHGAGELFF
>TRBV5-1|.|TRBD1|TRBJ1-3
TGCGCCAGCAGCTTAAGGGGGCCAGACTCTGGAAACACCATATATTTT
CASSLRGPDSGNTIYF
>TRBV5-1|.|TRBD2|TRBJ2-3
TGCGCCAGCAGCTTGGATGGACTAGCGGGGGATACGCAGTATTTT
CASSLDGLAGDTQYF
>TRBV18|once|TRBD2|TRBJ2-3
TGTGCCAGCTCACCAAACCGGGGGGGCAGGACAGATACGCAGTATTTT
CASSPNRGGRTDTQYF
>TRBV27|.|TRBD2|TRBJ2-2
TGTGCCAGCAGTCTCCGGGGCTTACTAGCGGGGAACACCGGGGAGCTGTTTTTT
CASSLRGLLAGNTGELFF
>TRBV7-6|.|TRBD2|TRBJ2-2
TGTGCCAGCAGAAAGTCTAGCGGGAGTCACACCGGGGAGCTGTTTTTT
CASRKSSGSHTGELFF
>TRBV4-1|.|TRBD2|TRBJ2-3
TGCGCCAGCAGCCTGGAAGGGACTAGCGGGAAGCAGTATTTT
CASSLEGTSGKQYF
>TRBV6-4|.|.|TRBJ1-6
TGTGCCAGCAGTGGTGAGGCTAATTCACCCCTCCACTTT
CASSGEANSPLHF